This TCR beta chain was captured by sequencing in a study of blood T cell repertoires in COVID-19. Study-level background: Italy, Spain and the United States were the sources of the convalescent and acute COVID-19 samples. In each case, the material was cDNA or gDNA derived from T cells, B-cell-depleted T cells, or PBMCs.

Participants came from about two dozen US areas, aged about 18 to 100 years. Categorization into cohorts depended on clinical history that participants reported. From germline, CDR1 is SQVTM and CDR2 ANQGSEA. V gave up 4 bases and J gave up 2 bases, with 6 bases separating them. The CDR3 contains 12 residues. Produced via immunoSEQ multiplex PCR; TCRdb's table is partial and in-frame only. Here the sample spans 200,000 to 300,000 clones, 88% being singletons. The clonotype comes from a woman between 40 and 50 years old with acute COVID-19. J is TRBJ1-5 and V is TRBV29-1; D ambiguous. The sample was PBMCs or T cells enriched from blood (not recorded which). The CDR3 region has the DNA TGCAGCGTTGGCGGGGGCAATCAGCCCCAGCATTTT. Translated: CSVGGGNQPQHF.